The rows below give T cell receptor beta chains drawn from one sample of a study of cytomegalovirus exposure and HLA in healthy donors. The table came from immunoSEQ multiplex PCR; TCRdb's copy has only in-frame clones and leaves some out. The sample consists of 90,000 to 150,000 clones, around 77% of them appearing once. The sequencing input was PBMCs. All receptors derive from a young man in good health and CMV-seropositive. The CDR3 runs from the conserved cysteine through the conserved F or W. A D gene is named only where the DNA matches it firmly. A clone size is listed for some rows: how often the clone was seen (once, few, many), or a class if it is expanded.

D gene,J gene,clone size,V gene,CDR3 DNA,CDR3 protein
TRBD1,TRBJ1-4,.,TRBV6-6,TGTGCCAGCAGGGGACAGGGGAGCGAAAAACTGTTTTTT,CASRGQGSEKLFF
TRBD1,TRBJ2-1,.,TRBV10-3,TGTGCCATCAGGGGTAACAGGGGTCCCTACAATGAGCAGTTCTTC,CAIRGNRGPYNEQFF
TRBD1,TRBJ2-7,.,TRBV5-1,TGCGCCAGCACCGAAGGGGACAGGGGCGCCTACGAGCAGTACTTC,CASTEGDRGAYEQYF
.,TRBJ2-7,.,TRBV5-6,TGTGCCAGCAGCTCCGGGACAAATTACGAGCAGTACTTC,CASSSGTNYEQYF
TRBD1,TRBJ2-3,.,TRBV5-1,TGCGCCAGCATCCCCCGCCTAGGGGACAGATTCCAAGATACGCAGTATTTT,CASIPRLGDRFQDTQYF
.,TRBJ1-1,.,TRBV27,TGTGCCAGCAGTTTACCAGGTATGAACACTGAAGCTTTCTTT,CASSLPGMNTEAFF
.,TRBJ2-3,.,TRBV4-1,TGCGCCAGCAGCAAAAATAGCGGATCTGGAACAGATACGCAGTATTTT,CASSKNSGSGTDTQYF
TRBD2,TRBJ2-1,.,TRBV7-3,TGTGCCAGCACTCCCAACACCGCGGGAGGGTTGTATGAGCAGTTCTTC,CASTPNTAGGLYEQFF
.,TRBJ1-6,.,TRBV28,TGTGCCAGCACCGGGAGGCCCAATTCACCCCTCCACTTT,CASTGRPNSPLHF
.,TRBJ2-7,few,TRBV28,TGTGCCAGCGGACGCGGGACTCGACCCTACGAGCAGTACTTC,CASGRGTRPYEQYF
TRBD2,TRBJ2-1,few,TRBV5-1,TGCGCCAGCAGCGAGGGGCTAGCGGGAGGACTTGTAAACAATGAGCAGTTCTTC,CASSEGLAGGLVNNEQFF
.,TRBJ1-6,.,TRBV7-8,TGTGCCAGCAGCTACCTTACTTTATCGACAGGCAATTCACCCCTCCACTTT,CASSYLTLSTGNSPLHF
.,TRBJ2-6,.,TRBV9,TGTGCCAGCAGCGCCCAACAGGGAAGCTCTGGGGCCAACGGCCTGACTTTC,CASSAQQGSSGANGLTF
.,TRBJ1-1,few,TRBV5-6,TGTGCCAGCAGCTTGGATGGGGGCCGGATCACTGAAGCTTTCTTT,CASSLDGGRITEAFF
.,TRBJ2-2,.,TRBV21-1,TGTGCCAGCAGCAACGGGGGGGCTTGTGCCGGGGAGCTGTTTTTT,CASSNGGACAGELFF
TRBD1,TRBJ1-4,.,TRBV7-9,TGTGCCAGCAGTCCGGGACAGGGATATGAAAAACTGTTTTTT,CASSPGQGYEKLFF
.,TRBJ1-1,.,TRBV20-1,TGCAGTGCTAGCAGGGTCACTGAAGCTTTCTTT,CSASRVTEAFF
TRBD1,TRBJ2-7,.,TRBV28,TGTGCCAGCAGTTTAGGCTTTGGACAGGAGAACTACGAGCAGTACTTC,CASSLGFGQENYEQYF
.,TRBJ1-6,once,TRBV6-5,TGTGCCAGCAGTTCGCCCACAGGATATAATTCACCCCTCCACTTT,CASSSPTGYNSPLHF
.,TRBJ2-4,.,TRBV20-1,TGCAGTGCTAGAGGGGACAACAACTTC,CSARGDNNF
TRBD2,TRBJ2-3,.,TRBV19,TGTGCCAGTGGTTGGCGGGAGAGCACAGATACGCAGTATTTT,CASGWRESTDTQYF
TRBD1,TRBJ1-1,.,TRBV9,TGTGCCAGCAGCGGACAGGGGGTTCGCCCAGAAGCTTTCTTT,CASSGQGVRPEAFF
TRBD2,TRBJ2-1,.,TRBV29-1,TGCAGCGTTGAACTAGCGGGGAAGAACAATGAGCAGTTCTTC,CSVELAGKNNEQFF
.,TRBJ1-2,.,TRBV27,TGTGCCAGCAGTCCTAGAGCGTTTAACTATGGCTACACCTTC,CASSPRAFNYGYTF
TRBD1,TRBJ1-2,.,TRBV27,TGTGCCAGCAGACCGCTACAGGGGAACTATGGCTACACCTTC,CASRPLQGNYGYTF
TRBD2,TRBJ2-3,.,TRBV29-1,TGCAGCGTTGCTGGGACTAGCGGGGGGTCCACAGCCGCAGATACGCAGTATTTT,CSVAGTSGGSTAADTQYF
TRBD1,TRBJ1-4,.,TRBV15,TGTGCCACCAGCGGCGGACAGGGGGCAGTTCCAACTAATGAAAAACTGTTTTTT,CATSGGQGAVPTNEKLFF
TRBD2,TRBJ2-5,.,TRBV6-5,TGTGCCAGCAGTTACACGACTAGCGTAGAGACCCAGTACTTC,CASSYTTSVETQYF
.,TRBJ2-7,.,TRBV18,TGTGCCAGCTCACCACCGGGGCATTACGAGCAGTACTTC,CASSPPGHYEQYF
.,TRBJ2-2,.,TRBV5-6,TGTGCCAGCAGCTTGGAGTTCAGGGGGGTAGCCGGGGAGCTGTTTTTT,CASSLEFRGVAGELFF
.,TRBJ1-1,.,TRBV7-8,TGTGCCAGCAGCTTATATCGGGACACTGAAGCTTTCTTT,CASSLYRDTEAFF
TRBD1,TRBJ2-7,.,TRBV4-1,TGCGCCAGCAGCCTCGGACAGGGGGCCTACGAGCAGTACTTC,CASSLGQGAYEQYF
TRBD1,TRBJ1-1,.,TRBV28,TGTGCCAGCAGTCCCCACCCGGGACAGCAAGTGAACACTGAAGCTTTCTTT,CASSPHPGQQVNTEAFF
.,TRBJ1-2,.,TRBV18,TGTGCCAGCTCACCACCTGCGTGGGGGGACTATGGCTACACCTTC,CASSPPAWGDYGYTF
TRBD2,TRBJ2-7,.,TRBV27,TGTGCCAGCAGTGGAGCTAGCGGGAGTTTCTACGAGCAGTACTTC,CASSGASGSFYEQYF